This TCR beta chain was found in a study of type 1 regulatory T cells. Study-level information: This in vitro CD4 product, T-allo10, is enriched for Tr1 cells and alloantigen-specific.

V lost 4 bases to trimming and J lost 5 bases, with 14 bases between them. The CDR3 spans 15 residues. Germline V gene lookup returns CDR1 LGHNA and CDR2 YNFKEQ. One entry per CDR3 protein, called by TCRdb with MiXCR from the reads. Among about 67,000 distinct CDR3 sequences listed, 45% to 50% were seen once. Concerning this clonotype itself: The antigen remains unidentified.

Material: cultured non-Tr1 T cells, either the whole culture or a sorted T cell fraction (not recorded which). This sequence joins TRBV4-2 and TRBJ2-2; D remains ambiguous. The origin of this receptor is a human donor in good health. The CDR3 DNA is TGTGCCAGCAGCCTGAATTATGTGGGTACCGGGGAGCTGTTTTTT. Translating it yields CASSLNYVGTGELFF.